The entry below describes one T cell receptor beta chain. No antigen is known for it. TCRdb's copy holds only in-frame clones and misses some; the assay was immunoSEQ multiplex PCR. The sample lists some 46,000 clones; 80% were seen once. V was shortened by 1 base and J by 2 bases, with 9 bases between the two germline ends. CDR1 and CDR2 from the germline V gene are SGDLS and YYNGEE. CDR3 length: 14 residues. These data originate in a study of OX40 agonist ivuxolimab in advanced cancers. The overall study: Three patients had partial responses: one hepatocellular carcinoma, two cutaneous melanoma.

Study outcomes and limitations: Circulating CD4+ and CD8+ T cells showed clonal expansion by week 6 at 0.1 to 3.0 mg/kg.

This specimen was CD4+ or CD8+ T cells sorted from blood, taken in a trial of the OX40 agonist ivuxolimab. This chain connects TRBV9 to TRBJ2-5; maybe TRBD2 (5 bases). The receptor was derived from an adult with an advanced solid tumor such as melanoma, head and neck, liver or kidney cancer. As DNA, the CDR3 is TGTGCCAGCAGCGTAAGGGCGGGTCAAGAGACCCAGTACTTC. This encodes CASSVRAGQETQYF.